This TCR beta chain came from a study of blood T cells in healthy people across ages. Study observations and caveats: Higher diversity, along with more naive CD4+ cells, distinguished long-lived donors from aged donors. Older age coincided with a roughly linear decline in TCR beta diversity per million T cells.

Together with a sample-barcoded 5' primer, a J-beta primer mix was included in a second PCR lasting roughly 6 to 12 cycles. Each CDR3 protein is one row after TCRdb ran MiXCR on the 5' RACE reads. The sample has over 1,500,000 distinct CDR3 sequences, just under 50% seen once. The V end was cut by 2 bases, the J end by 10 bases, with 21 bases between. This CDR3 is 15 amino acids long. Germline CDR1 is DFQATT and CDR2 is SNEGSKA (reference sequence). Regarding this clonotype: Its target is not known.

The rearrangement joins TRBV20-1 to TRBJ2-1; D not certain. The receptor comes from a woman between 35 and 50 years old in good health. The sequencing sample was made of blood. The DNA for the CDR3 is TGCAGTGCTAGACGAAGGGCGGACCCGAGGACCGAGCAGTTCTTC. It is translated as CSARRRADPRTEQFF.